The present TCR beta chain was sequenced within a study of shared clonotypes between healthy human individuals. Across the whole study: CD8 memory received one plate per donor, CD8 naive two, CD4 memory three and CD4 naive three.

Here immunoSEQ multiplex PCR was the method, and the copy in TCRdb shows in-frame clones only, minus some. Found here are around 2.1 million clones, 85% to 95% of them singletons; the top ten hold under 2%. The naive CD8 subset, CD45RO-negative cells positively selected for CCR7, excluded terminally differentiated effector memory CD45RA+ cells. The germline V and J ends were trimmed by 2 bases and 6 bases, with 10 bases remaining between them. The CDR3 totals 13 residues. Germline V gene lookup returns CDR1 SGHAT and CDR2 FQNNGV. Regarding this clone: The antigen is undetermined.

Study findings and constraints: The sole specimen, blood, was sampled, and tissue repertoires likely differ. The small donor group covered limited genetic and exposure diversity.

The TCR originated in a man between 18 and 29 years old in good health. Some clones in this sample may be carry-over from other donors' samples. Sequenced material: naive CD8+ T cells from PBMCs. The chain joins TRBV11-2 to TRBJ1-1; the D is unclear. The CDR3 region is CASSLLSGSEAFF. Here the CDR3 DNA reads TGTGCCAGCAGCTTATTATCCGGCTCTGAAGCTTTCTTT.